The clone carrying this T cell receptor beta chain was seen a handful of times. This entry belongs to a study of blood T cell repertoires in COVID-19. Overall study context: PBMCs, B-cell-depleted T cells, or T cells were the source of the cDNA or gDNA that made up the material.

The method was immunoSEQ multiplex PCR; TCRdb's version includes in-frame clones alone and lacks a portion of them. The table lists approximately 200,000 clones, over 75% of them singletons. The CDR3 sequence is 14 residues long. Germline loops: CDR1 SNHLY, CDR2 FYNNEI. Trimming pared 5 bases from V and 1 base from J, leaving 6 bases between. The sequence was obtained from a man between 50 and 59 years old with acute or convalescent COVID-19. What was sequenced was peripheral blood. This rearrangement joins TRBV2 to TRBJ2-6, with unresolved D. The CDR3 region is CASSFQSGANVLTF. The DNA of the CDR3 is TGTGCCAGCAGTTTCCAATCTGGGGCCAACGTCCTGACTTTC. The full variable domain, rest sourced from reference TRBV2 and TRBJ2-6, is EPEVTQTPSHQVTQMGQEVILRCVPISNHLYFYWYRQILGQKVEFLVSFYNNEISEKSEIFDDQFSVERPDGSNFTLKIRSTKLEDSAMYFCASSFQSGANVLTFGAGSRLTVL.